This is a list of T cell receptor beta chains from one sample in a study of blood T cell repertoires in COVID-19. Profiling relied on immunoSEQ multiplex PCR, and the TCRdb table lists in-frame clones only, not all of them. This table holds roughly 570,000 clones, around 90% found once. The material sequenced was peripheral blood. The receptors were gathered from a woman between 50 and 59 years old with COVID-19, enrolled during active disease. The CDR3 runs from the conserved cysteine through the conserved F or W. The D gene is left open where the match is weak. The listing skips clone size in some rows; elsewhere it reads once, few, many or a size class.

>-|TRBJ1-1|-|TRBV30
CAWSVGGHTEAFF
TGTGCCTGGAGTGTCGGGGGGCACACTGAAGCTTTCTTT
>-|TRBJ2-2|TRBD1|TRBV3-1/TRBV3-2
CASSQYRGRTFTGELFF
TGTGCCAGCAGCCAATACAGGGGGCGGACGTTCACCGGGGAGCTGTTTTTT
>-|TRBJ1-4|-|TRBV14
CASSQVSWPLFF
TGTGCCAGCAGCCAAGTATCGTGGCCACTGTTTTTT
>-|TRBJ2-3|-|TRBV30
CAWISADTQYF
TGTGCCTGGATCTCCGCAGATACGCAGTATTTT
>-|TRBJ2-3|-|TRBV21-1
CASSKGNQGADTQYF
TGTGCCAGCAGCAAAGGGAATCAGGGCGCAGATACGCAGTATTTT
>-|TRBJ2-5|TRBD1|TRBV5-1
CASRPTGYETQYF
TGCGCCAGCAGACCGACAGGGTATGAGACCCAGTACTTC
>-|TRBJ1-3|TRBD1|TRBV11-2
CASSFRGFSGNTIYF
TGTGCCAGCAGCTTCAGGGGGTTTTCTGGAAACACCATATATTTT
>-|TRBJ1-4|-|TRBV6-5
CASSYSGLTTNEKLFF
TGTGCCAGCAGTTACTCGGGACTCACAACTAATGAAAAACTGTTTTTT
>-|TRBJ1-2|TRBD1|TRBV4-1
CASSPRTGGNYGYTF
TGCGCCAGCAGCCCTCGGACAGGGGGTAACTATGGCTACACCTTC
>-|TRBJ2-7|-|TRBV5-1
CASSREPNEQYF
TGCGCCAGCAGCCGCGAACCAAACGAGCAGTACTTC
>-|TRBJ2-5|-|TRBV5-1
CASSLTGNKETQYF
TGCGCCAGCAGTTTAACCGGGAACAAAGAGACCCAGTACTTC
>-|TRBJ2-1|-|TRBV4-1
CASSQVASGGQFF
TGCGCCAGCAGCCAAGTCGCGTCGGGGGGCCAGTTCTTC
>-|TRBJ2-7|-|TRBV30
CAWSVGGFSYEQYF
TGTGCCTGGAGTGTTGGAGGGTTTTCCTACGAGCAGTACTTC
>-|TRBJ2-5|-|TRBV27
CASSSNGEETQYF
TGTGCCAGCAGCTCTAACGGGGAAGAGACCCAGTACTTC
>-|TRBJ2-1|-|TRBV4-2
CASSQVLAEGSNEQFF
TGTGCCAGCAGCCAAGTATTAGCGGAAGGGAGTAATGAGCAGTTCTTC
>-|TRBJ2-3|-|TRBV9
CASSPDVGLTDTQYF
TGTGCCAGCAGCCCCGACGTTGGACTCACAGATACGCAGTATTTT
>-|TRBJ2-1|-|TRBV6-6
CASSYGGSSYNEQFF
TGTGCCAGCAGTTACGGCGGAAGCTCCTACAATGAGCAGTTCTTC
>few|TRBJ1-3|-|TRBV6-5
CASSLSSGSGNTIYF
TGTGCCAGCAGTCTCAGCTCAGGATCTGGAAACACCATATATTTT
>-|TRBJ1-2|TRBD1|TRBV27
CASSPGQGDGYTF
TGTGCCAGCAGTCCGGGACAGGGAGATGGCTACACCTTC
>-|TRBJ1-6|TRBD1|TRBV20-1
CSVGDRAVRHF
TGCAGTGTAGGGGACAGGGCAGTTCGCCACTTT
>-|TRBJ2-7|TRBD1|TRBV5-5
CASSSYGTGASYEQYF
TGTGCCAGCAGCTCTTACGGGACAGGAGCCTCCTACGAGCAGTACTTC
>-|TRBJ1-5|-|TRBV28
CASSSRDMQPQHF
TGTGCCAGCAGTTCCCGGGACATGCAGCCCCAGCATTTT
>-|TRBJ2-7|-|TRBV6-5
CASSYSGGGDEQYF
TGTGCCAGCAGTTACTCGGGGGGTGGAGACGAGCAGTACTTC
>-|TRBJ2-3|-|TRBV19
CASSIDRVSTDTQYF
TGTGCCAGTAGTATAGACAGGGTGTCGACAGATACGCAGTATTTT
>-|TRBJ2-7|-|TRBV19
CASSMVGQGGEQYF
TGTGCCAGTAGTATGGTGGGGCAGGGGGGCGAGCAGTACTTC
>-|TRBJ1-2|-|TRBV5-5
CASSPGGRGLIFYGYTF
TGTGCCAGCAGCCCCGGGGGGCGAGGGTTGATCTTCTATGGCTACACCTTC
>-|TRBJ2-7|-|TRBV7-8
CASSSSRSWEQYF
TGTGCCAGCAGCTCTAGCAGGTCGTGGGAGCAGTACTTC
>-|TRBJ1-1|-|TRBV19
CASIQGSNTEAFF
TGTGCCAGTATACAGGGCAGTAACACTGAAGCTTTCTTT
>-|TRBJ1-1|-|TRBV6-1
CASPAGVEAFF
TGTGCCAGCCCCGCGGGGGTTGAAGCTTTCTTT
>once|TRBJ2-7|TRBD1|TRBV10-3
CAISGGRTGTAYEQYF
TGTGCCATCAGTGGTGGTCGAACCGGGACAGCATACGAGCAGTACTTC
>-|TRBJ2-7|-|TRBV5-8
CASKRPGNEQYF
TGTGCCAGCAAGCGGCCGGGGAACGAGCAGTACTTC
>-|TRBJ2-1|TRBD1|TRBV7-9
CASSLGATGTLSSYNEQFF
TGTGCCAGCAGCTTAGGTGCGACAGGGACCCTGAGTTCCTACAATGAGCAGTTCTTC